This TCR beta chain was identified during a study of blood T cell repertoires in COVID-19. The protocol was immunoSEQ multiplex PCR, while the TCRdb copy is restricted to in-frame clones and leaves out a portion. The sample has 390,000 or so clones; about nine tenths are singletons. Sequenced input: peripheral blood. The sequence was collected from a woman aged 25 to 39 with active or convalescent COVID-19.

Here the CDR3 reads CASSLGSGTGGYEQYF. CDR3 DNA sequence: TGTGCCAGCAGCTTAGGCTCCGGGACAGGGGGCTACGAGCAGTACTTC. V and J are TRBV7-9 and TRBJ2-7; 11 bases are a match to TRBD1. This CDR3 contains 16 residues. Looked up from germline, CDR1 is SEHNR and CDR2 is FQNEAQ (reference sequence). Trimming at V came to 1 base and at J to 3 bases, leaving 5 bases not matched to a gene.